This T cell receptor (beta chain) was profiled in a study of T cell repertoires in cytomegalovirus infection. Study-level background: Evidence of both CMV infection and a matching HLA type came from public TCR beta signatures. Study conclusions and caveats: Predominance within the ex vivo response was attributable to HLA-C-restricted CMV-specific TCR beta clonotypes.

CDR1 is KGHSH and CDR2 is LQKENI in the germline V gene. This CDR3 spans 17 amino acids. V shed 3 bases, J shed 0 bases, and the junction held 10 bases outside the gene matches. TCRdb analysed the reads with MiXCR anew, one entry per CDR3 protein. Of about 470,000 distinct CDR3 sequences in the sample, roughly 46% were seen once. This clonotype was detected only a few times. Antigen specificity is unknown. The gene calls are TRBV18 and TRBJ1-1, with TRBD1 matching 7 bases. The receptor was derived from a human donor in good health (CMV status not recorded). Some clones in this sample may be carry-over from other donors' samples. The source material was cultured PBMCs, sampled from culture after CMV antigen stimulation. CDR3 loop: CASSPPGTAEMNTEAFF. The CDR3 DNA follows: TGTGCCAGCTCACCGCCCGGGACAGCAGAAATGAACACTGAAGCTTTCTTT.